A selection of T cell receptor beta chains follows, all from one sample in a study of cytomegalovirus exposure and HLA in healthy donors. Profiled with immunoSEQ multiplex PCR; TCRdb holds only in-frame clones, not every one. The sample gives some 120,000 clones, about four fifths of which show up once; about 1.6% is in the top ten. The sequencing input was PBMCs. All receptors derive from a woman under 30 in good health and CMV-seronegative. Each CDR3 is given with its conserved first and last residue. D genes are given only for firm matches. Expanded clones are given a class, and other clones once, few, many or no size at all.

j_gene	len	d_gene	abundance	v_gene	CDR3nt	CDR3aa
TRBJ1-1	15	-	-	TRBV6-1	TGTGCCAGCAGGGCGAGATCGGGACAGAACACTGAAGCTTTCTTT	CASRARSGQNTEAFF
TRBJ2-5	18	-	-	TRBV5-1	TGCGCCAGCAGCGATCTTAGGACACGCGCGGTTTCAGGAGAGACCCAGTACTTC	CASSDLRTRAVSGETQYF
TRBJ1-5	13	-	-	TRBV6-1	TGTGCCAGCAGTCAACAGTACAATCAGCCCCAGCATTTT	CASSQQYNQPQHF
TRBJ1-2	14	-	once	TRBV7-8	TGTGCCAGCAGCCCGGGGGGAGAAACTCGTGGCTACACCTTC	CASSPGGETRGYTF
TRBJ1-1	13	-	-	TRBV5-1	TGCGCCAGCAGCTTACACCCGAACACTGAAGCTTTCTTT	CASSLHPNTEAFF
TRBJ2-1	16	-	-	TRBV5-1	TGCGCCAGCAGCTTGGGGTTGAGTTTCGGGTACGATGAGCAGTTCTTC	CASSLGLSFGYDEQFF
TRBJ2-7	14	TRBD1	-	TRBV9	TGTGCCAGCAGCGCGGGACAGGCACCCTACGAGCAGTACTTC	CASSAGQAPYEQYF
TRBJ2-1	16	TRBD1	-	TRBV28	TGTGCCAGCAGTTTGCACCGGGACAGATCCTCGGATGAGCAGTTCTTC	CASSLHRDRSSDEQFF
TRBJ1-6	15	-	-	TRBV5-8	TGTGCCAGCAGCTCCCAGGGTGGAGTTCGGTCACCCCTCCACTTT	CASSSQGGVRSPLHF
TRBJ2-1	17	TRBD2	few	TRBV4-1	TGCGCCAGCAGTCCCACCTTTACTAGCGGGGGGGCTAATGAGCAGTTCTTC	CASSPTFTSGGANEQFF
TRBJ1-2	17	TRBD1	-	TRBV5-1	TGCGCCAGCAGCCTCCGAGTGAGGACAGGCGGGAGGGAGGGCTACACCTTC	CASSLRVRTGGREGYTF
TRBJ1-2	14	-	-	TRBV19	TGTGCCAGTAGTATACGGGGGGACCTCTATGGCTACACCTTC	CASSIRGDLYGYTF
TRBJ2-2	15	TRBD1	few	TRBV29-1	TGCAGCGTTATCCCCGGACAGGGGGCAGACGGGGAGCTGTTTTTT	CSVIPGQGADGELFF
TRBJ1-1	15	-	-	TRBV6-1	TGTGCCAGCAGTGAGGAACCCGGGAGCCGCTTTGAAGCTTTCTTT	CASSEEPGSRFEAFF
TRBJ2-7	13	-	-	TRBV19	TGTGCCAGTAGCCGGGACATTGGCTACGAGCAGTACTTC	CASSRDIGYEQYF
TRBJ2-2	15	-	-	TRBV28	TGTGCCAGCAGTTTTAGGGGTCCGAACACCGGGGAGCTGTTTTTT	CASSFRGPNTGELFF
TRBJ1-4	15	-	-	TRBV9	TGTGCCAGCAGCGTAGCGGGACACCCTAATGAAAAACTGTTTTTT	CASSVAGHPNEKLFF
TRBJ2-7	13	-	-	TRBV7-2	TGTGCCAGCAGCTTTCCGAACACCTACGAGCAGTACTTC	CASSFPNTYEQYF
TRBJ2-7	16	TRBD2	-	TRBV9	TGTGCCAGCAGCGCGGGACTAGCGGGGGGCTCCTACGAGCAGTACTTC	CASSAGLAGGSYEQYF
TRBJ2-1	13	-	-	TRBV7-3	TGTGCCAGCAGCACTCTAGGGGGCAATGAGCAGTTCTTC	CASSTLGGNEQFF
TRBJ2-5	14	-	-	TRBV2	TGTGCCAGCAGACAGACAGGAACCCAAGAGACCCAGTACTTC	CASRQTGTQETQYF
TRBJ1-1	16	TRBD1	few	TRBV5-1	TGCGCCAGCAGCTTGGAGGGGGCTTCCATGAACACTGAAGCTTTCTTT	CASSLEGASMNTEAFF
TRBJ1-5	16	TRBD1	-	TRBV6-1	TGTGCCAGCAGTGAAGCGGCCGGGACAGAATATCAGCCCCAGCATTTT	CASSEAAGTEYQPQHF
TRBJ2-3	15	-	few	TRBV5-1	TGCGCCAGCAGCCCCGACCCGGGTATTGCAGATACGCAGTATTTT	CASSPDPGIADTQYF
TRBJ2-5	13	TRBD2	few	TRBV10-1	TGCGCCAGCAGCCCTAGCGGGGGGAAGACCCAGTACTTC	CASSPSGGKTQYF
TRBJ2-2	14	TRBD2	-	TRBV29-1	TGCAGCGCCCGGGAGGGAGGGGACACCGGGGAGCTGTTTTTT	CSAREGGDTGELFF
TRBJ1-2	13	-	-	TRBV4-1	TGCGCCAGCAGTGTGGGAGGGGCGACGGGCTACACCTTC	CASSVGGATGYTF
TRBJ1-2	14	-	-	TRBV4-1	TGCGCCAGCAGCCAAGAGAGACTGGGCTATGGCTACACCTTC	CASSQERLGYGYTF
TRBJ1-3	16	-	-	TRBV4-2	TGTGCCAGCAGCCAAGATCATGGGGCAGGGCAAAACACCATATATTTT	CASSQDHGAGQNTIYF
TRBJ1-5	15	-	few	TRBV6-5	TGTGCCAGCAGTTACAACGGACGGGCGGGTGAGCCCCAGCATTTT	CASSYNGRAGEPQHF
TRBJ2-7	12	TRBD2	-	TRBV7-9	TGTGCCGCGGGGGGTCAAGGCTACGAGCAGTACTTC	CAAGGQGYEQYF
TRBJ2-1	14	-	-	TRBV4-1	TGCGCCAGCAGCTCTGTGGGGGCCGGGGATGAGCAGTTCTTC	CASSSVGAGDEQFF
TRBJ2-1	16	TRBD1	-	TRBV12-5	TGTGCTAGTGGTTTCATGACAGGGGTAGATTACAATGAGCAGTTCTTC	CASGFMTGVDYNEQFF